This T cell receptor (beta chain) was observed in a study of shared clonotypes between healthy human individuals. This CDR3 has 13 residues. Per the germline V gene, CDR1 is SGHKS and CDR2 is YYEKEE (reference sequence). Trimming shortened V by 0 bases and J by 6 bases, and 8 bases separated the two germline ends. Original data processing: ImmunoSEQ yielded junction-only sequences lacking quality scores, so filtering differed. Sequenced by immunoSEQ multiplex PCR; TCRdb stores in-frame clones only, minus some. The DNA gave D and trimming, while V, J and clone size come from that table. The sample shows roughly 1,100,000 clones, under 80% of them seen only once.

The material sequenced was memory CD4+ T cells sorted from blood. As to subset: CD45RA-negative fraction. The chain couples TRBV5-5 to TRBJ2-3; D is undetermined. The sequence derives from a man aged 18 to 30 in good health. Here the CDR3 DNA reads TGTGCCAGCAGCTTGGGGCCGTTGGATACGCAGTATTTT. It yields the protein CASSLGPLDTQYF.